This T cell receptor (beta chain) is drawn from a study of CD8 T cells in ankylosing spondylitis. Study results and caveats: It was reported that disease-linked clones were significantly enriched in matched ankylosing spondylitis synovial fluid. Prior literature has documented some motif variants in synovial fluid and blood from reactive arthritis. Typical of ankylosing spondylitis blood, it appeared, was a TCR beta motif of fewer than 10 highly homologous variants. Disease-linked clones were found to be CD8+ and relatively rare in peripheral blood.

As the method for making TCR beta libraries, quantitative 5'-RACE with molecular barcodes was used. TCRdb passed the 5' RACE reads through MiXCR, listing each CDR3 protein once. In the table there are 330,000 or so distinct CDR3 sequences, 6.5% to 10% of which are singletons. The V gene lost 7 bases and the J gene lost 0 bases, with 13 bases spanning the gap. This CDR3 spans 15 amino acids. Germline-derived CDR1 and CDR2 are SGHTA and FQGNSA. Comment on this clonotype: Antigen unknown.

The sample taken for sequencing was blood, either unsorted or a sorted T cell fraction (not recorded which). V is TRBV7-2 and J is TRBJ2-1; D possibly corresponds to TRBD1 (5 bases). The clonotype comes from a male donor with ankylosing spondylitis. CDR3 loop: CASNQRGGSYNEQFF. For the CDR3, the DNA is TGTGCCAGCAACCAAAGGGGTGGCTCCTACAATGAGCAGTTCTTC.